This paragraph covers one TCR beta chain sequence. Produced via immunoSEQ multiplex PCR; TCRdb's table is partial and in-frame only. This sample has 440,000 or so clones, with about 90% found just once. With 1 base removed from V and 4 bases from J, the gap between germline ends came to 10 bases. The CDR3 has 14 residues. CDR1 SGHTA and CDR2 FQGNSA come from the germline V gene. The data are from a study of Ad26.COV2.S vaccination and SARS-CoV-2 variants. Stated treatment: around 19 received Ad26.COV2.S at low or high dose, single or two shots; five or six received placebo; per-sample allocation not given. On day 63 after the first injection, vaccine and placebo recipients gave samples.

The sample was peripheral blood, taken in a trial of Ad26.COV2.S vaccine versus placebo. The chain is built from TRBV7-2 and TRBJ1-1; D is perhaps TRBD1 (6 bases). The source of this sequence is a person between 18 and 65 years old who received the Ad26.COV2.S COVID-19 vaccine or a placebo. The CDR3 region is CASSLGGPGTEAFF. The CDR3 nucleotides are TGTGCCAGCAGCTTAGGGGGGCCGGGCACTGAAGCTTTCTTT.